These 13 T cell receptor beta chains share one sample of origin, sequenced in a study of blood T cell repertoires in COVID-19. Generated by immunoSEQ multiplex PCR, the TCRdb table keeps only in-frame clones and is missing some. The data contain around 200,000 clones, approximately 89% of them singletons. The material sequenced was PBMCs or T cells enriched from blood (not recorded which). These receptors were taken from a man aged 40-49 years who had recovered from COVID-19.

This clone was found once. The chain carries TRBV2 and TRBJ1-2, with D possibly TRBD1 on 5 matching bases. Per the germline V gene, CDR1 is SNHLY and CDR2 is FYNNEI. Trimming stripped 11 bases from V and 7 bases from J, with 20 bases between. This CDR3 spans 13 amino acids. In nucleotides, the CDR3 is TGTGCCGCGGACATATTAGAAAGGGGTGGCTACACCTTC. This translates into CAADILERGGYTF.

The chain carries TRBV6-5 and TRBJ1-2; D uncertain. Trimming shortened V by 3 bases and J by 1 base, and 15 bases separated the two germline ends. In germline, CDR1 is MNHEY, CDR2 SVGAGI. This CDR3 has 16 residues. In DNA form, the CDR3 reads TGTGCCAGCAGTTATGGGTCGGGTCAGAGTAACTATGGCTACACCTTC. It yields the protein CASSYGSGQSNYGYTF.

The chain employs TRBV21-1 and TRBJ1-6; TRBD1 is the table's D call, not checked against the DNA. TRBV21-1 is deemed a pseudogene. The CDR3 loop spans 16 amino acids. As DNA, the CDR3 is TGTGCCAGCACCCGGGACAGGGGGCTGGGTGATTCACCCCTCCACTTT. Protein: CASTRDRGLGDSPLHF.

V gene TRBV5-1 combines with J gene TRBJ2-7; D is perhaps TRBD1 (6 bases). Trimming stripped 0 bases from V and 3 bases from J, with 7 bases between. The germline V gene encodes CDR1 SGHRS and CDR2 YFSETQ. CDR3 length: 13 residues. The CDR3 reads CASSLGGHYEQYF. In nucleotides, the CDR3 is TGCGCCAGCAGCTTGGGGGGGCACTACGAGCAGTACTTC.

The chain recombines TRBV27 with TRBJ1-1, with a possible D match to TRBD1 (5 bases). The germline V and J ends were trimmed by 8 bases and 5 bases, with 12 bases remaining between them. Germline V gene lookup returns CDR1 MNHEY and CDR2 SMNVEV (reference sequence). The CDR3 length is 12 residues. The CDR3 sequence: CASGGGGTEAFF. The CDR3 DNA sequence: TGTGCCAGCGGCGGGGGTGGGACTGAAGCTTTCTTT.

The CDR3 DNA sequence: TGTGCCACCAGCGGGAGAATTAATGAGCAGTTCTTC. Translated: CATSGRINEQFF. The gene calls are TRBV15 and TRBJ2-1; D possibly corresponds to TRBD2 (5 bases). Trimming removed 5 bases from V and 7 bases from J, with 9 bases in between. Germline CDR1 is LNHNV and CDR2 is YYDKDF (reference sequence). The CDR3 contains 12 residues. Full variable domain (remainder filled in from reference TRBV15 and TRBJ2-1): DAMVIQNPRYQVTQFGKPVTLSCSQTLNHNVMYWYQQKSSQAPKLLFHYYDKDFNNEADTPDNFQSRRPNTSFCFLDIRSPGLGDTAMYLCATSGRINEQFFGPGTRLTVL.

CDR3 amino acids: CASSQGSYQETQYF. The CDR3 DNA reads as TGTGCCAGCAGCCAGGGGTCGTACCAAGAGACCCAGTACTTC. The gene calls are TRBV7-9 and TRBJ2-5; D possibly corresponds to TRBD1 (6 bases). CDR1 and CDR2 from the germline V gene are SEHNR and FQNEAQ (reference sequence). The ends were cut back, 5 bases at V and 0 bases at J, with 10 bases in the middle. CDR3 length: 14 amino acids.

This chain links TRBV3-1 (or the pseudogene TRBV3-2) with TRBJ2-6; no reliable D call. The V gene lost 1 base and the J gene lost 2 bases, with 9 bases spanning the gap. This CDR3 has 16 residues. The germline gives CDR1 LGHDT, CDR2 YNNKEL (reference sequence). In nucleotides, the CDR3 is TGTGCCAGCAGCCAAGGTGGGCTACCTGGGGCCAACGTCCTGACTTTC. The encoded protein is CASSQGGLPGANVLTF.

This clone was recorded once. This chain uses TRBV5-1 with TRBJ2-3; tentative D call: TRBD1 (5 bases). The CDR3 extends over 15 amino acids. CDR1 is SGHRS, CDR2 YFSETQ, per germline. Between the trimmed V and J ends, which lost 0 bases and 0 bases, there was a span of 8 bases. As DNA, the CDR3 is TGCGCCAGCAGCTTGGCAGGGCCGAGCACAGATACGCAGTATTTT. Its protein product is CASSLAGPSTDTQYF.

The chain has TRBV5-4 and TRBJ2-1, with 9 positions matching TRBD2. The CDR3 spans 15 residues. Losses at the gene ends were 0 bases for V and 6 bases for J; bases not matched to a gene: 4. CDR1 and CDR2 (germline): SGHNT, YYREEE (reference sequence). CDR3 nucleotides: TGTGCCAGCAGCTTGGGCGGGGGGGACTCCAATGAGCAGTTCTTC. Translation gives CASSLGGGDSNEQFF. Drawing the rest from reference TRBV5-4 and TRBJ2-1, the complete variable domain is ETGVTQSPTHLIKTRGQQVTLRCSSQSGHNTVSWYQQALGQGPQFIFQYYREEENGRGNFPPRFSGLQFPNYSSELNVNALELDDSALYLCASSLGGGDSNEQFFGPGTRLTVL.

The rearrangement joins TRBV20-1 to TRBJ1-2, with a weak D call TRBD1 (5 bases). Germline loops: CDR1 DFQATT, CDR2 SNEGSKA (reference sequence). V was cut by 3 bases and J by 4 bases, with 12 bases left in between. The CDR3 has 13 residues. The CDR3 protein is CSASTGVGYGYTF. The CDR3 bases are TGCAGTGCTAGTACGGGGGTTGGCTATGGCTACACCTTC.

As concerns this clone: This sample includes further DNA sequences coding for the same CDR3. This chain links TRBV28 with TRBJ1-5; D ambiguous. There are 11 residues in the CDR3. Per the germline V gene, CDR1 is MDHEN and CDR2 is SYDVKM. V lost 4 bases and J 5 bases, leaving 3 bases between the germline ends. Here the CDR3 DNA reads TGTGCCAGCAGTTCCGATCAGCCCCAGCATTTT. As protein: CASSSDQPQHF. The variable domain in full, with the rest retrieved from reference TRBV28 and TRBJ1-5, is DVKVTQSSRYLVKRTGEKVFLECVQDMDHENMFWYRQDPGLGLRLIYFSYDVKMKEKGDIPEGYSVSREKKERFSLILESASTNQTSMYLCASSSDQPQHFGDGTRLSIL.

The chain has TRBV7-2 and TRBJ2-7; no definite D call. The CDR3 covers 13 residues. Trimming shortened V by 5 bases and J by 0 bases, and 8 bases separated the two germline ends. Germline V lookup: CDR1 SGHTA, CDR2 FQGNSA. In nucleotides, the CDR3 is TGTGCCAGCAGCGAGGCGGACTCCTACGAGCAGTACTTC. The encoded protein is CASSEADSYEQYF.